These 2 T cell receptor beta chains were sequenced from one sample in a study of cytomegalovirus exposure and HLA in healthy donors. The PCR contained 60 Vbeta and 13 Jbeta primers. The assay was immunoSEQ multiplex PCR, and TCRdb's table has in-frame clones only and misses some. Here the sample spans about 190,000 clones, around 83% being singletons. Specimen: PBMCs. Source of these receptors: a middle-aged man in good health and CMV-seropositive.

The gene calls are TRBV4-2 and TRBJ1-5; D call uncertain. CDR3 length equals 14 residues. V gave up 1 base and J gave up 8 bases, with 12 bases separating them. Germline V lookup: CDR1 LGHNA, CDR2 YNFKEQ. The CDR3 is CASSQGEGREPQHF. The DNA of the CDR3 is TGTGCCAGCAGCCAAGGGGAAGGGCGGGAGCCCCAGCATTTT.

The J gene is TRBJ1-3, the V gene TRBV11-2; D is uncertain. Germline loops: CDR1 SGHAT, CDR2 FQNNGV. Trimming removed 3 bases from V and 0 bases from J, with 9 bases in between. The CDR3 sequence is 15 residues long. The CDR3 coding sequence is TGTGCCAGCAGCTTGAGGGCTTCCTCTGGAAACACCATATATTTT. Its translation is CASSLRASSGNTIYF.